The next 32 T cell receptor beta chains were all read from a single sample in a study of regulatory T cells in long-lasting Graves disease (dated by TCRdb to the early 2020s). Receptor libraries were prepared by multiplex PCR. The sequencing machine was an Illumina HiSeq 4000. iRepertoire HTBI primers and Arm-PCR amplification of CDR3 regions were used to construct TCR beta libraries. Using fastp trimming at Q25 and MiXCR clonotype assembly, TCRdb reanalyzed the public sequencing data and kept in-frame beta chains. CDR3 protein duplicates are merged, each entry listing the most common genes and DNA. Within this sample are 420,000 or so distinct CDR3 sequences, with roughly a quarter of them counted one time only. Of the sample, 26% falls within the top ten clones. Reading the label with the study, this specimen's time point is: persistent/refractory GD, antithyroid drugs over 5 years with positive TRAb. For both TCR sequencing and RNA sequencing, RNA was extracted from PBMCs using TRIzol.

Here the sequenced sample was peripheral blood mononuclear cells (PBMCs), taken when the disease was refractory, from a patient treated with antithyroid drugs. The receptors here all came from a female donor with Graves disease.

The rearrangement uses TRBV18 and TRBJ1-5; possibly TRBD1 for D (5 bases). This CDR3 region has 16 residues. V was shortened by 2 bases and J by 9 bases, with 20 bases between the two germline ends. The germline V gene has CDR1 KGHSH and CDR2 LQKENI. The CDR3 DNA reads TGTGCCAGCTCACCAACGCAGCAGGGTCTCGGGTTGCCCCAGCATTTT. Translated: CASSPTQQGLGLPQHF.

This clonotype was detected ten times or more. V is TRBV27 and J is TRBJ1-5, with D possibly TRBD1 on 6 matching bases. Trimming left V 2 bases short and J 6 bases short, with 14 bases between. The CDR3 is made up of 15 amino acids. Germline V CDR1 and CDR2: MNHEY, SMNVEV (reference sequence). The CDR3 DNA reads TGTGCCAGCAGTTTAGGGGGGGCGCATGGTCAGCCCCAGCATTTT. Translated, it gives CASSLGGAHGQPQHF.

This clonotype was counted at least ten times. The chain has TRBV2 and TRBJ1-2; 10 nucleotides align to TRBD1. V trimming: 3 bases; J trimming: 7 bases; junction bases outside the gene matches: 5. From germline, CDR1 is SNHLY and CDR2 FYNNEI. This CDR3 spans 14 amino acids. CDR3 DNA: TGTGCCAGCAGTGAGCGGGACAGGGGAAGTGGCTACACCTTC. This codes for CASSERDRGSGYTF. Supplemented by reference TRBV2 and TRBJ1-2, the full variable domain reads EPEVTQTPSHQVTQMGQEVILRCVPISNHLYFYWYRQILGQKVEFLVSFYNNEISEKSEIFDDQFSVERPDGSNFTLKIRSTKLEDSAMYFCASSERDRGSGYTFGSGTRLTVV.

The chain links TRBV28 to TRBJ2-5; no reliable D call. The CDR3 is 13 amino acids. CDR1 MDHEN and CDR2 SYDVKM come from the germline V gene. V dropped 2 bases and J dropped 9 bases, with 13 bases sitting between them. CDR3 in DNA: TGTGCCAGCAGTTTAGTTAACCCAAAGCCCCAGTACTTC. This codes for CASSLVNPKPQYF. Combining the CDR3 with reference TRBV28 and TRBJ2-5 gives the whole variable domain DVKVTQSSRYLVKRTGEKVFLECVQDMDHENMFWYRQDPGLGLRLIYFSYDVKMKEKGDIPEGYSVSREKKERFSLILESASTNQTSMYLCASSLVNPKPQYFGPGTRLLVL.

The sample holds a few counts of this clonotype. This chain uses TRBV16 with TRBJ1-4; D is ambiguous. V was trimmed by 0 bases and J by 5 bases, leaving 10 bases between them. This CDR3 is 15 amino acids long. Per germline, CDR1 KGHSY and CDR2 FQNENV. CDR3 bases: TGTGCCAGCAGCCAATCGAGTAGTGTGAATGAAAAACTGTTTTTT. Encoded protein: CASSQSSSVNEKLFF. Full variable domain (rest looked up from reference TRBV16 and TRBJ1-4): GEEVAQTPKHLVRGEGQKAKLYCAPIKGHSYVFWYQQVLKNEFKFLISFQNENVFDETGMPKERFSAKCLPNSPCSLEIQATKLEDSAVYFCASSQSSSVNEKLFFGSGTQLSVL.

This clonotype showed up many times. V and J are TRBV6-1 and TRBJ2-7, with D maybe TRBD1 (6 bases). Between the trimmed V and J ends, which lost 6 bases and 5 bases, there was a span of 11 bases. Germline CDR1 is MNHNS and CDR2 is SASEGT. The CDR3 covers 12 residues. CDR3 sequence: CASSDRIHEQYF. The CDR3 bases are TGTGCCAGCAGCGACAGGATCCACGAGCAGTACTTC.

This clonotype was detected only a few times. The chain is built from TRBV25-1 and TRBJ2-7; D unresolved. Germline assignment: CDR1 MGHDK and CDR2 SYGVNS. Trimming removed 2 bases from V and 1 base from J, with 9 bases in between. The CDR3 loop spans 14 amino acids. CDR3 DNA: TGTGCCAGCAGTGAAGGCAGTGGGTCCTACGAGCAGTACTTC. This codes for CASSEGSGSYEQYF.

This clonotype was counted many times. This chain connects TRBV20-1 to TRBJ1-5; D is undetermined. The CDR3 is made up of 13 amino acids. Germline V gives CDR1 DFQATT, CDR2 SNEGSKA (reference sequence). The V and J ends lost 6 bases and 1 base respectively, with 10 bases between them. CDR3 nucleotides: TGCAGTGCCAGCCGGCCGAGCAATCAGCCCCAGCATTTT. It yields the protein CSASRPSNQPQHF.

V usage is TRBV29-1 and J usage is TRBJ1-3; the D gene is possibly TRBD1 (6 bases). The germline V and J ends were trimmed by 2 bases and 3 bases, with 8 bases remaining between them. The germline gives CDR1 SQVTM, CDR2 ANQGSEA. The CDR3 runs 13 residues. CDR3 nucleotide sequence: TGCAGCGTTGAAATAGGGGGTGGAAACACCATATATTTT. Translating it yields CSVEIGGGNTIYF.

This clonotype was picked up a small number of times. This chain uses TRBV7-2 with TRBJ1-6, with D uncertain. The V and J ends lost 1 base and 5 bases respectively, with 12 bases between them. Germline CDR1 reads SGHTA; CDR2 reads FQGNSA. The CDR3 consists of 16 residues. The CDR3 is CASSLGGVQNNSPLHF. As DNA, the CDR3 is TGTGCCAGCAGCTTAGGGGGAGTACAAAATAATTCACCCCTCCACTTT.

This chain links TRBV20-1 with TRBJ1-5; the D gene is possibly TRBD1 (5 bases). CDR3 length: 15 residues. The V and J ends lost 5 bases and 3 bases respectively, with 17 bases between them. Germline V gene lookup returns CDR1 DFQATT and CDR2 SNEGSKA (reference sequence). The CDR3 protein is CSALQGIRSNQPQHF. Written as DNA, the CDR3 is TGCAGTGCTCTTCAGGGTATTAGGTCCAATCAGCCCCAGCATTTT.

This clonotype came up many times. J is TRBJ1-2 and V is TRBV11-2; D is unclear. V dropped 1 base and J dropped 8 bases, with 11 bases sitting between them. The CDR3 consists of 13 residues. The germline gives CDR1 SGHAT, CDR2 FQNNGV. The CDR3 protein is CASSLVPPKGYTF. CDR3 nucleotides: TGTGCCAGCAGCTTAGTCCCACCCAAAGGCTACACCTTC.

This clonotype showed up just a few times. The chain uses TRBV6-5 and TRBJ2-7; 10 nucleotides line up with TRBD2. After removal of 4 bases from V and 7 bases from J, the junction contained 10 bases not matched to a gene. Germline lookup yields CDR1 MNHEY and CDR2 SVGAGI. The CDR3 is made up of 15 amino acids. Here the CDR3 DNA reads TGTGCCAGCAGTTCCTCGGGACTAGCGTCTCGAGAGCAGTACTTC. Residues: CASSSSGLASREQYF.

The chain links TRBV3-1 to TRBJ2-7; no clear D. V lost 2 bases, J lost 7 bases, and 12 bases lay in between. The CDR3 runs 13 residues. From germline, CDR1 is LGHDT and CDR2 YNNKEL (reference sequence). The CDR3 region has the DNA TGTGCCAGCAGCCAACGGACCTCGAGAGAGCAGTACTTC. This translates into CASSQRTSREQYF.

This clonotype appeared many times. V and J are TRBV28 and TRBJ1-5; D ambiguous. Germline V gene lookup returns CDR1 MDHEN and CDR2 SYDVKM. Trimming shortened V by 5 bases and J by 2 bases, and 22 bases separated the two germline ends. The CDR3 has 18 residues. CDR3 sequence (DNA): TGTGCCAGCAGTACACTTCTTCTTGGCAGGACCCGCAATCAGCCCCAGCATTTT. It is translated as CASSTLLLGRTRNQPQHF. The full variable domain, in which reference TRBV28 and TRBJ1-5 provide the parts outside the CDR3, is DVKVTQSSRYLVKRTGEKVFLECVQDMDHENMFWYRQDPGLGLRLIYFSYDVKMKEKGDIPEGYSVSREKKERFSLILESASTNQTSMYLCASSTLLLGRTRNQPQHFGDGTRLSIL.

The genes are TRBV6-2 or TRBV6-3 and TRBJ1-5; 10 nucleotides match TRBD1. With 2 bases clipped from V and 2 bases from J, the junction kept 6 bases outside the gene matches. The CDR3 has 17 residues. Germline V gene data show CDR1 as MNHEY and CDR2 as SVGEGT. The CDR3 region has the DNA TGTGCCAGCAGTTACCCCTGGACAGGGGGGGGCAATCAGCCCCAGCATTTT. This gives the protein CASSYPWTGGGNQPQHF.

This clonotype has just a few counts. The chain recombines TRBV30 with TRBJ2-7, with 11 bases identical to TRBD2. Looked up from germline, CDR1 is GTSNPN and CDR2 is SVGIG (reference sequence). The trim removed 1 base at V and 6 bases at J, leaving 5 bases unmatched. The CDR3 covers 14 residues. The CDR3 nucleotides read TGTGCCTGGAGTGCCGGGACTAGCGGCTCCGAGCAGTACTTC. It specifies CAWSAGTSGSEQYF.

The chain recombines TRBV19 with TRBJ1-1, with no clear D. Germline V gene sequence: CDR1 LNHDA, CDR2 SQIVND (reference sequence). The CDR3 is made up of 12 amino acids. Trimming removed 7 bases from V and 7 bases from J, with 13 bases in between. CDR3 protein: CASKSQHLEAFF. CDR3 nucleotides: TGTGCCAGTAAATCACAGCATCTTGAAGCTTTCTTT.

CDR3 sequence: CASSVVEGGELFF. CDR3 nucleotide sequence: TGTGCCAGCAGCGTAGTGGAGGGTGGGGAGCTGTTTTTT. The chain combines TRBV9 with TRBJ2-2; a possible D gene is TRBD2 (6 bases). The CDR3 contains 13 residues. Trimming left V 0 bases short and J 8 bases short, with 8 bases between. Germline CDR1 reads SGDLS; CDR2 reads YYNGEE.

In regard to this clonotype: This CDR3 fails to terminate in the conserved phenylalanine or tryptophan, so it likely reflects a read error. The CDR3 nucleotides are TGTGCCAGCAGTTCCCCTCGGACAGGAGCCTACGAGCAGTACTCC. Residues: CASSSPRTGAYEQYS. The V and J genes are TRBV28 and TRBJ2-7, with 7 bases aligning to TRBD1. This CDR3 contains 15 residues. CDR1 and CDR2 from the germline V gene are MDHEN and SYDVKM. The V and J ends lost 4 bases and 2 bases, in that order; junction bases with no gene match: 8.

The CDR3 protein is CASSLLGERGTEAFF. For the CDR3, the DNA is TGTGCCAGCAGCTTATTGGGGGAAAGGGGCACTGAAGCTTTCTTT. This rearrangement joins TRBV11-2 to TRBJ1-1, with a weak D call TRBD1 (5 bases). Per germline, CDR1 SGHAT and CDR2 FQNNGV. V was shortened by 2 bases and J by 4 bases, with 14 bases between the two germline ends. The CDR3 consists of 15 residues.

V gene TRBV11-2 combines with J gene TRBJ2-2, with a weak D call TRBD2 (5 bases). Per germline, CDR1 SGHAT and CDR2 FQNNGV. The CDR3 has 15 residues. Between the trimmed V and J ends, which lost 8 bases and 0 bases, there was a span of 13 bases. CDR3 bases: TGTGCCAGCCGGGTTGGGCGGGCGAACACCGGGGAGCTGTTTTTT. It yields the protein CASRVGRANTGELFF.

There are a few counts of this clonotype. V usage is TRBV30 and J usage is TRBJ2-7; D unresolved. V gave up 0 bases and J gave up 2 bases, with 8 bases separating them. The CDR3 loop spans 13 amino acids. Germline V lookup: CDR1 GTSNPN, CDR2 SVGIG (reference sequence). CDR3 amino acids: CAWSVLGAYEQYF. The CDR3 DNA follows: TGTGCCTGGAGTGTACTTGGAGCCTACGAGCAGTACTTC.

The chain is built from TRBV20-1 and TRBJ2-3; perhaps D is TRBD1 or TRBD2 (5 bases each). The germline gives CDR1 DFQATT, CDR2 SNEGSKA (reference sequence). The V end was cut by 2 bases, the J end by 2 bases, with 17 bases between. The CDR3 is made up of 16 amino acids. The CDR3 DNA reads TGCAGTGCTAGACGCCTGTATCGGGACGACACAGATACGCAGTATTTT. As protein: CSARRLYRDDTDTQYF.

As to this clonotype: Possible read error: a much larger clone is one base away. This chain connects TRBV2 to TRBJ1-2; D gene ambiguous. The CDR3 sequence is 13 residues long. Germline values: CDR1 SNHLY, CDR2 FYNNEI. DNA for the CDR3: TGTGTCAGCGTTAGGAGTACTATCTCTGGCTACACCTTC. It specifies CVSVRSTISGYTF.

This clonotype was observed a handful of times. The V gene is TRBV30, the J gene TRBJ1-1; possible D gene TRBD1, 5 bases. The CDR3 extends over 14 amino acids. Germline CDR1 is GTSNPN and CDR2 is SVGIG (reference sequence). Trimming removed 3 bases at V and 1 base at J, with 12 bases between. Here the CDR3 DNA reads TGTGCCTGGAGATTTGCAGGGCCGAACACTGAAGCTTTCTTT. Translating gives CAWRFAGPNTEAFF.

The chain is built from TRBV5-1 and TRBJ1-5, with D tentatively TRBD1 (6 bases). This CDR3 is built from 14 residues. Trimming stripped 4 bases from V and 3 bases from J, with 11 bases between. Looked up from germline, CDR1 is SGHRS and CDR2 is YFSETQ. The CDR3 here is CASSPGGPNQPQHF. The CDR3 bases are TGCGCCAGCAGCCCTGGGGGCCCCAATCAGCCCCAGCATTTT.

The chain couples TRBV19 to TRBJ2-2; weak D call: TRBD2 (5 bases). The V and J ends lost 5 bases and 2 bases respectively, with 9 bases between them. Germline loops: CDR1 LNHDA, CDR2 SQIVND (reference sequence). This CDR3 is built from 14 residues. CDR3 nucleotides: TGTGCCAGTAGTCGGAGGCCAAACACCGGGGAGCTGTTTTTT. This codes for CASSRRPNTGELFF.

This chain uses TRBV29-1 with TRBJ1-1; 7 positions match TRBD1. Germline trimming cut 5 bases from V and 2 bases from J; bases unmatched to any gene: 5. Looked up from germline, CDR1 is SQVTM and CDR2 is ANQGSEA. This CDR3 is built from 13 residues. The DNA for the CDR3 is TGCAGCGTTACGAGGGGGCTTAACACTGAAGCTTTCTTT. It is translated as CSVTRGLNTEAFF.

This clonotype was seen at least ten times. The genes are TRBV2 and TRBJ1-5; TRBD1 might be the D (6 bases). There are 14 residues in the CDR3. Germline CDR1 reads SNHLY; CDR2 reads FYNNEI. The germline V and J ends were trimmed by 10 bases and 6 bases, with 19 bases remaining between them. CDR3 bases: TGTGCCACTTCAACAGGGAGTCCGGGTCAGCCCCAGCATTTT. Translating gives CATSTGSPGQPQHF.

This clonotype showed up many times. The V call is TRBV28, the J call TRBJ2-7; TRBD2 matches at 8 bases. J was trimmed by 5 bases and V by 4 bases; bases with no gene match: 13. Germline-derived CDR1 and CDR2 are MDHEN and SYDVKM. The CDR3 is 16 residues long. Written as DNA, the CDR3 is TGTGCCAGCAGTTCTCCGTTTAGCGGGAAGGGTGACGAGCAGTACTTC. This sequence encodes CASSSPFSGKGDEQYF.

The chain is built from TRBV4-1 and TRBJ1-2; D is undetermined. Germline CDR1 and CDR2: MGHRA and YSYEKL. V lost 5 bases to trimming and J lost 2 bases, with 12 bases between them. CDR3 length: 14 residues. The CDR3 DNA is TGCGCCAGCAGCTTCGGGCAGGCCAACTATGGCTACACCTTC. Translation gives CASSFGQANYGYTF.